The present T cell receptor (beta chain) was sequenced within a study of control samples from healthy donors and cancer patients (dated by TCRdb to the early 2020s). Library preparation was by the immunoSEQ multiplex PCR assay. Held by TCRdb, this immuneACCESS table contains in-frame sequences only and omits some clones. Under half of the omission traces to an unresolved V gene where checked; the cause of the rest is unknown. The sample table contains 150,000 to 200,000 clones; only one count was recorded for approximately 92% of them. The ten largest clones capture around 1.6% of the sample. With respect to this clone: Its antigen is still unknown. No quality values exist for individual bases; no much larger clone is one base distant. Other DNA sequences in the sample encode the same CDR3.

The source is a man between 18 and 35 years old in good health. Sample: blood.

The CDR3 reads as follows: CASSQTGTEAFF. The nucleotide sequence is given as TGTGCCAGCAGCCAAACGGGTACTGAAGCTTTCTTT. Recombination joined TRBV3-1 (or the pseudogene TRBV3-2) with TRBJ1-1; no D segment can be confidently identified. V lost 2 bases and J lost 5 bases; the stretch between them is 6 bases long. CDR1 and CDR2 were assigned from the germline V gene (reference sequence) as LGHDT and YNNKEL. The CDR3 numbers 12 residues from cysteine through phenylalanine. The sequence is cut down to CDR3 DNA, 36 bases in frame from base 1.